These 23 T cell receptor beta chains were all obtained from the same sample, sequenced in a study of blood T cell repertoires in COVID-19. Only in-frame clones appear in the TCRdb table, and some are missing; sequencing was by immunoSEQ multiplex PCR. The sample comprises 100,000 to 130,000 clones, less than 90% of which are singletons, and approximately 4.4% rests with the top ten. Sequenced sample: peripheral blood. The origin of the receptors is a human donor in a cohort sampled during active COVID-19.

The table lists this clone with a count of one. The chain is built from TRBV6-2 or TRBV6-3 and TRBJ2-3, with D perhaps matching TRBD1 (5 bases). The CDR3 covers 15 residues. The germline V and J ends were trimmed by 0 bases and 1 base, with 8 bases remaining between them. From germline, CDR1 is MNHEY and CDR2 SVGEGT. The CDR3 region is CASSYSEGGTDTQYF. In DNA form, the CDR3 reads TGTGCCAGCAGTTACTCCGAAGGGGGCACAGATACGCAGTATTTT.

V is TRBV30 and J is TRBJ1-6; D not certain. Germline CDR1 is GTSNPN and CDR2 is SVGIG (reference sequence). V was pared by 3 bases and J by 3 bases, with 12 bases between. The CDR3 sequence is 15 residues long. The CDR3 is CAWRLLQSYNSPLHF. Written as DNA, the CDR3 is TGTGCCTGGAGGCTCTTACAGAGCTATAATTCACCCCTCCACTTT.

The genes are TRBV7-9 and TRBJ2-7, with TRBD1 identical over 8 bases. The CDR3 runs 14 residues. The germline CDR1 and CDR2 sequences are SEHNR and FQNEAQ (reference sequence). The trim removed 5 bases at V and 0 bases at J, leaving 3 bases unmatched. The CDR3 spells CASSRDRSSYEQYV. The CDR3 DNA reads TGTGCCAGCAGCCGGGACAGGAGCTCCTACGAGCAGTACGTC.

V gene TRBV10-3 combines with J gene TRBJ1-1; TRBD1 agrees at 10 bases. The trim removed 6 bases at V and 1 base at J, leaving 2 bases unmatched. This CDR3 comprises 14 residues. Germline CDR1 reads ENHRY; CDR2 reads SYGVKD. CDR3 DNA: TGTGCCATCAGGGACAGGGGGTCGAACACTGAAGCTTTCTTT. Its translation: CAIRDRGSNTEAFF.

CDR3 bases: TGTGCCAGTAAGGACAGGGTGGGGAAGAACGAGCAGTACGTC. Amino acid sequence: CASKDRVGKNEQYV. This chain links TRBV5-6 with TRBJ2-7; 8 bases are a match to TRBD1. Germline loops: CDR1 SGHDT, CDR2 YYEEEE. CDR3 size: 14 residues. Losses at the gene ends were 8 bases for V and 5 bases for J; bases not matched to a gene: 12.

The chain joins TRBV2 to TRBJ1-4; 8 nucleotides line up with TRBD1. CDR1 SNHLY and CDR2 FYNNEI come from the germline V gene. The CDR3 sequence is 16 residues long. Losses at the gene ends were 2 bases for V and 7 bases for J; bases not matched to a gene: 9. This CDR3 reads CASSELPTGVREKLFF. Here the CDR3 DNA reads TGTGCCAGCAGTGAACTACCGACAGGGGTTCGTGAAAAACTGTTTTTT.

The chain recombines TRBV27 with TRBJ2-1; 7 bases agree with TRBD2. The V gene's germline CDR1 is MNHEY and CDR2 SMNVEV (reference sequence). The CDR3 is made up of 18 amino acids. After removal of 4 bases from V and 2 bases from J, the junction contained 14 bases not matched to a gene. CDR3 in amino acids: CASSSRASGKPTYNEQFF. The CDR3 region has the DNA TGTGCCAGCAGTTCCCGGGCTAGCGGAAAACCCACCTACAATGAGCAGTTCTTC.

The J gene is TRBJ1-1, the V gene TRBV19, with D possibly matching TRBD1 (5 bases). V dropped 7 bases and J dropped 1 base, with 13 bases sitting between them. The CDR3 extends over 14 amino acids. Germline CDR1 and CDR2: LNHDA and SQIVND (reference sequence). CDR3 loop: CASTGGAPNTEAFF. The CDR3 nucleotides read TGTGCCAGTACCGGGGGTGCCCCGAACACTGAAGCTTTCTTT. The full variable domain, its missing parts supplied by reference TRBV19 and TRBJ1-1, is DGGITQSPKYLFRKEGQNVTLSCEQNLNHDAMYWYRQDPGQGLRLIYYSQIVNDFQKGDIAEGYSVSREKKESFPLTVTSAQKNPTAFYLCASTGGAPNTEAFFGQGTRLTVV.

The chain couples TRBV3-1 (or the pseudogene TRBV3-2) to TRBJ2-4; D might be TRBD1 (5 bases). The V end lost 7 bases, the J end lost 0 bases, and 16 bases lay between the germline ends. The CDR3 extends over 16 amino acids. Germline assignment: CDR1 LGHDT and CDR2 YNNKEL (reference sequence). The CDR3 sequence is CASTKTGTLAKNIQYF. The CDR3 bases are TGTGCCAGCACTAAAACAGGAACCCTAGCCAAAAACATTCAGTACTTC.

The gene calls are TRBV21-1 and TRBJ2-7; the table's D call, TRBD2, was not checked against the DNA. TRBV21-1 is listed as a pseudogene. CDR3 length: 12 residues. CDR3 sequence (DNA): TGTGCCAGCCCCATAAGCCCCTACGAGCAGTACGTC. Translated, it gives CASPISPYEQYV.

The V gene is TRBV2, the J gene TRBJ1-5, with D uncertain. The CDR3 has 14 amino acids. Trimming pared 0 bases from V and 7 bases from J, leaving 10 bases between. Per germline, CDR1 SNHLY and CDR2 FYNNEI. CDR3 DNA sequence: TGTGCCAGCAGTGAAGCGGAAAGGAGGCAGCCCCAGCATTTT. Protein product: CASSEAERRQPQHF. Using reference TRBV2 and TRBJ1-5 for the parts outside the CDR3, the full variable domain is EPEVTQTPSHQVTQMGQEVILRCVPISNHLYFYWYRQILGQKVEFLVSFYNNEISEKSEIFDDQFSVERPDGSNFTLKIRSTKLEDSAMYFCASSEAERRQPQHFGDGTRLSIL.

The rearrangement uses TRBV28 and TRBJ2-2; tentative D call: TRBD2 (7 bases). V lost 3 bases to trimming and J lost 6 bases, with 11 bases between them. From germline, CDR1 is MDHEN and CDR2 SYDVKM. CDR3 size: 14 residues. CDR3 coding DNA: TGTGCCAGCAGTTTGGGGGGGGCGGCCGGGGAGCTGTTTTTT. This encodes CASSLGGAAGELFF.

In DNA form, the CDR3 reads TGTGCCAGCAGCTTAACCCCCTCCGGGACAGGGGTGCGTGGCTACACCTTC. Translation gives CASSLTPSGTGVRGYTF. This chain uses TRBV7-2 with TRBJ1-2; 10 bases fit TRBD1. The V and J ends lost 2 bases and 7 bases, in that order; junction bases with no gene match: 13. The CDR3 has 17 amino acids. The germline V gene encodes CDR1 SGHTA and CDR2 FQGNSA.

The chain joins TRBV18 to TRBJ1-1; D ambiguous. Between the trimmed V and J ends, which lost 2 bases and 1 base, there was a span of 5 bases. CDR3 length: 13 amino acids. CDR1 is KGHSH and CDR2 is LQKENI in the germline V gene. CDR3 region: CASSPVGNTEAFF. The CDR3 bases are TGTGCCAGCTCACCAGTCGGGAACACTGAAGCTTTCTTT.

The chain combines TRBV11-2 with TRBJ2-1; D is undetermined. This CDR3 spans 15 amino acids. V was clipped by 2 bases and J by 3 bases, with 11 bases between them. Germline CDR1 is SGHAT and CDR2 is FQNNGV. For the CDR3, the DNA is TGTGCCAGCAGCTTAAGTTTCGGGTACTACAATGAGCAGTTCTTC. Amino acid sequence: CASSLSFGYYNEQFF.

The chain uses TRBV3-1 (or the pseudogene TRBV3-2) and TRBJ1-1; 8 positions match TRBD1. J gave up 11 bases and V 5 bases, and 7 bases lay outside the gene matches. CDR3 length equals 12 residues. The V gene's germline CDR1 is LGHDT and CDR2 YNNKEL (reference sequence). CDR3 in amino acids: CASSTGGLGAFF. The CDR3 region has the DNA TGTGCCAGCAGCACAGGGGGTCTTGGGGCTTTCTTT.

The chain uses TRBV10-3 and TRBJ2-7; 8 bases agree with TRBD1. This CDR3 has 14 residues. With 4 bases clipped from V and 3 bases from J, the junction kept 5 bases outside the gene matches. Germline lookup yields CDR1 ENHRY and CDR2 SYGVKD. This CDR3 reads CAISATDRDYEQYF. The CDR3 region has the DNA TGTGCCATCAGTGCAACGGACAGGGACTACGAGCAGTACTTC.

The DNA for the CDR3 is TGCGCCAGCAGCTCGGGACTAGCGGGAGTCGCGCAGTTCTTC. The encoded protein is CASSSGLAGVAQFF. The chain uses TRBV5-1 and TRBJ2-1, with 14 bases that match TRBD2. The germline V gene encodes CDR1 SGHRS and CDR2 YFSETQ. V dropped 3 bases and J dropped 12; count of bases not matched to a gene: 5. The CDR3 length is 14 residues. Filled out from reference TRBV5-1 and TRBJ2-1, the complete variable domain reads KAGVTQTPRYLIKTRGQQVTLSCSPISGHRSVSWYQQTPGQGLQFLFEYFSETQRNKGNFPGRFSGRQFSNSRSEMNVSTLELGDSALYLCASSSGLAGVAQFFGPGTRLTVL.

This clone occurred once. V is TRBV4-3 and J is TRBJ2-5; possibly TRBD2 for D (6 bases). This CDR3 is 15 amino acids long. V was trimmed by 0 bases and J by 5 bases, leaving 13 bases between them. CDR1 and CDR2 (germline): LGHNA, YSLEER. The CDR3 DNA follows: TGCGCCAGCAGCCAAGATCTGGGGGGAGATGAGACCCAGTACTTC. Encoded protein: CASSQDLGGDETQYF.

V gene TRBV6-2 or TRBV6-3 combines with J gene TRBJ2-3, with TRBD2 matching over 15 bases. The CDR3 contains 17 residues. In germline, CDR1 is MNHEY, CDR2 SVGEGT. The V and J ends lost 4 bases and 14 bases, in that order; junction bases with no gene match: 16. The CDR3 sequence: CASSSTAGLAGGGAWYF. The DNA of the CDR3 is TGTGCCAGCAGTTCGACCGCCGGACTAGCGGGAGGGGGTGCTTGGTATTTT.

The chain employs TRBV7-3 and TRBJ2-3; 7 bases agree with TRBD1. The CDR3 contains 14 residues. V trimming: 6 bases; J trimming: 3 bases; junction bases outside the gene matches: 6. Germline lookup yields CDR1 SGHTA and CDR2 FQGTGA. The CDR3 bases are TGTGCCAGCAGGGCCACGACAGGGACAGATACGCAGTATTTT. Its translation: CASRATTGTDTQYF.

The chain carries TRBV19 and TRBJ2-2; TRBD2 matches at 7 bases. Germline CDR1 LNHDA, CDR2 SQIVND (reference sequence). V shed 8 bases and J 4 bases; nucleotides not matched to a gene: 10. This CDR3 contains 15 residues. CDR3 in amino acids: CASSLRREFTGELFF. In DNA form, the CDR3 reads TGTGCCAGTTCCCTCAGGCGGGAGTTCACCGGGGAGCTGTTTTTT. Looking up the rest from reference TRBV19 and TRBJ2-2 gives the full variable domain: DGGITQSPKYLFRKEGQNVTLSCEQNLNHDAMYWYRQDPGQGLRLIYYSQIVNDFQKGDIAEGYSVSREKKESFPLTVTSAQKNPTAFYLCASSLRREFTGELFFGEGSRLTVL.

Written as DNA, the CDR3 is TGTGCCAGCAGCTTCCGAGGACCAGGGACTAGCGGAAACAATGAGCAGTTCTTC. Its translation is CASSFRGPGTSGNNEQFF. V usage is TRBV7-3 and J usage is TRBJ2-1, with 11 bases aligning to TRBD2. Germline-derived CDR1 and CDR2 are SGHTA and FQGTGA. The CDR3 contains 18 residues. Unmatched junction bases numbered 12, after V lost 3 bases and J lost 5 bases.